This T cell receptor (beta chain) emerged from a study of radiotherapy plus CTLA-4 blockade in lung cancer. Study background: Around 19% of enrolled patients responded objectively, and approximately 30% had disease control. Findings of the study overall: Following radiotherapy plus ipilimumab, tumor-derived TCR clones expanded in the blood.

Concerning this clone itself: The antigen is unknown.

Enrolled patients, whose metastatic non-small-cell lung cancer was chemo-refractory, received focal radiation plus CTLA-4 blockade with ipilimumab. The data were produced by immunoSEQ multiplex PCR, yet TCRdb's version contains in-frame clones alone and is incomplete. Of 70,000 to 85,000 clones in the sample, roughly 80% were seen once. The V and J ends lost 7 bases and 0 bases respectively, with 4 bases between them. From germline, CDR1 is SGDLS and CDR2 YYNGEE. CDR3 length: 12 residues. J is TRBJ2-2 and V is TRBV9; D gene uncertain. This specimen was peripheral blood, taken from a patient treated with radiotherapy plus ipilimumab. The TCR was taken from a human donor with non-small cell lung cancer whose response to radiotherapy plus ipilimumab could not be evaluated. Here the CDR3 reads CASAANTGELFF. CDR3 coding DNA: TGTGCCAGCGCAGCGAACACCGGGGAGCTGTTTTTT.